A selection of T cell receptor beta chains follows, all from one sample in a study of cytomegalovirus exposure and HLA in healthy donors. Produced via immunoSEQ multiplex PCR; TCRdb's table is partial and in-frame only. This sample yields some 43,000 clones, of which around 90% are seen a single time; more than 4.5% belongs to the top ten. Material: PBMCs. These receptors came from a man aged 18 to 35 in good health and CMV-seronegative. Both conserved end residues are part of each CDR3.

v_call	j_call	cdr3_length	cdr3_aa
TRBV5-1	TRBJ2-6	16	CASSLGAIVEANVLTF
TRBV7-3	TRBJ2-6	18	CASSLRGTTNSGANVLTF
TRBV9	TRBJ1-3	15	CASSVARDNGNTIYF
TRBV29-1	TRBJ2-3	13	CSAKTSGTDTQYF
TRBV19	TRBJ1-5	16	CATNGRGPGVAQPQHF
TRBV27	TRBJ1-1	14	CASSLLPPGGEAFF
TRBV11-3	TRBJ1-6	13	CAGGGRPGSPLHF
TRBV4-1	TRBJ2-1	16	CASSLHSGLAGGLQFF
TRBV13	TRBJ1-2	13	CASTNSGGYGYTF
TRBV7-2	TRBJ2-3	15	CASSLSRNPTDTQYF
TRBV2	TRBJ1-2	14	CASTKTGAEAGYTF
TRBV5-6	TRBJ1-2	13	CASSYDIGYGYTF
TRBV7-2	TRBJ1-1	12	CALSTGDTEAFF
TRBV7-2	TRBJ2-5	18	CASSSRTSGIPMAETQYF
TRBV9	TRBJ2-1	16	CASSVVSTNTYNEQFF
TRBV29-1	TRBJ1-2	11	CSVETGDGYTF
TRBV6-1	TRBJ1-1	13	CASTTTKNTEAFF
TRBV13	TRBJ2-7	14	CASSWTSGSYEQYF
TRBV5-1	TRBJ2-3	14	CASSFSQVADTQYF
TRBV7-8	TRBJ2-5	15	CASSYDTSYQETQYF
TRBV4-2	TRBJ2-6	16	CASSQERGAGANVLTF
TRBV6-1	TRBJ2-5	14	CASSEQQGGETQYF
TRBV18	TRBJ2-2	16	CASSPQTVGDTGELFF
TRBV6-6	TRBJ1-2	13	CASSYDGHYGYTF